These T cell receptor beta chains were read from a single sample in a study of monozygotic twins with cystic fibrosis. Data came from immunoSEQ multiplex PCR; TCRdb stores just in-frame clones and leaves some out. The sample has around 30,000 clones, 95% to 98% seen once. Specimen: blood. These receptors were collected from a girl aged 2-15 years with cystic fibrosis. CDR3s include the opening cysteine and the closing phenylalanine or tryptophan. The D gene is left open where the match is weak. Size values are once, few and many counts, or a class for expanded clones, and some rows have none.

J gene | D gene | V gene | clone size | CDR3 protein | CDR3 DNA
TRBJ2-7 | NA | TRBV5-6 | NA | CASSFSSGASAEYF | TGTGCCAGCAGCTTTTCCTCCGGGGCCTCTGCGGAGTACTTC
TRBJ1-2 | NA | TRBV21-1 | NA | CASSKALRDSLYGYTF | TGTGCCAGCAGCAAAGCTTTAAGGGACAGCCTCTATGGCTACACCTTC
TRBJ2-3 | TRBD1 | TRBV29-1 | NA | CSVFRGLTDTQYF | TGCAGCGTTTTCAGGGGGCTGACAGATACGCAGTATTTT
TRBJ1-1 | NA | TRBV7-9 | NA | CASSPRLEGGTEAFF | TGTGCCAGCAGCCCGAGGTTGGAGGGGGGCACTGAAGCTTTCTTT
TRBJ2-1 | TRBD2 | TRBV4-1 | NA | CASSQGEGSNEQFF | TGCGCCAGCAGCCAAGGGGAGGGTAGCAATGAGCAGTTCTTC
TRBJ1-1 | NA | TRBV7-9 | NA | CASSTVYNTEAFF | TGTGCCAGCAGCACGGTGTACAACACTGAAGCTTTCTTT
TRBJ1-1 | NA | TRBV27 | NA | CASSLQTNTEAFF | TGTGCCAGCAGTCTACAGACGAACACTGAAGCTTTCTTT
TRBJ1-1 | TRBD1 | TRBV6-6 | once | CASSVRQGAAEAFF | TGTGCCAGCAGTGTACGACAGGGGGCGGCTGAAGCTTTCTTT
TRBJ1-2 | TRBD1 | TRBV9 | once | CASSGGTDSYGYTF | TGTGCCAGCAGCGGGGGGACAGATTCCTATGGCTACACCTTC
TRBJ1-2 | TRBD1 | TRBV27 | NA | CASGSTGGDVNYGYTF | TGTGCCAGCGGATCTACAGGGGGCGATGTAAATTATGGCTACACCTTC
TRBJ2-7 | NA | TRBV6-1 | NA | CASRKQAIYEQYF | TGTGCCAGCAGAAAACAGGCCATCTACGAGCAGTACTTC
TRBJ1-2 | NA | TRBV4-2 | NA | CASSQDRQISNYGYTF | TGTGCCAGCAGCCAAGACCGACAGATTTCTAACTATGGCTACACCTTC
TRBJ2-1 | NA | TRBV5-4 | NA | CASSYSRGEQFF | TGTGCCAGCAGCTACTCGAGGGGTGAGCAGTTCTTC
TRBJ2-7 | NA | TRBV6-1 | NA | CASSDRTGLSYEQYF | TGTGCCAGCAGTGATCGAACGGGACTTTCCTACGAGCAGTACTTC